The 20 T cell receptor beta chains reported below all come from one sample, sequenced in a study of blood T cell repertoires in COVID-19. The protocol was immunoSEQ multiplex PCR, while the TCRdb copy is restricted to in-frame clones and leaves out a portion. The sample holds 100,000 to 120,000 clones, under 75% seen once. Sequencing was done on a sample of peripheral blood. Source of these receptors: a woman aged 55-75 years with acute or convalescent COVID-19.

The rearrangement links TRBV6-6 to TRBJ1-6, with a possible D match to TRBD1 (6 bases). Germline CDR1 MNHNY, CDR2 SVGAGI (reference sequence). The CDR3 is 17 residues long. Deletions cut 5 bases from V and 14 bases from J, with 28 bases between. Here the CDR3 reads CASSPPRRGSAESSLHF. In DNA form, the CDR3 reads TGTGCCAGCAGTCCACCACGCAGGGGTTCGGCCGAGTCGTCCCTCCACTTT.

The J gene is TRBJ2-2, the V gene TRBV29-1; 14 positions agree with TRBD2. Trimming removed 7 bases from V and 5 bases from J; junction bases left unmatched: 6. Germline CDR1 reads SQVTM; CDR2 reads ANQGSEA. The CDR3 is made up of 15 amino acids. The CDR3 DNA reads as TGCAGCGGCCGACTAGCGGGGGGGCCGACCGGGGAGCTGTTTTTT. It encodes CSGRLAGGPTGELFF.

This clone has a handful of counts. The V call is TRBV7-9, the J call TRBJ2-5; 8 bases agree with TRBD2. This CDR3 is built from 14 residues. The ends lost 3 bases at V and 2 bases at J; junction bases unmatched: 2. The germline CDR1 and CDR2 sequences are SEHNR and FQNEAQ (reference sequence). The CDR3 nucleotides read TGTGCCAGCAGCTTCGGGGGGGGGCAAGAGACCCAGTACTTC. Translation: CASSFGGGQETQYF.

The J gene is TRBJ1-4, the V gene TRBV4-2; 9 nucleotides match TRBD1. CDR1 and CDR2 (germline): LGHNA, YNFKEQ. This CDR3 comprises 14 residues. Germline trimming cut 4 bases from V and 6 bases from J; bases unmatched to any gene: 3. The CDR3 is CASSPRQGDEKLFF. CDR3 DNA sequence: TGTGCCAGCAGCCCTCGACAGGGGGATGAAAAACTGTTTTTT.

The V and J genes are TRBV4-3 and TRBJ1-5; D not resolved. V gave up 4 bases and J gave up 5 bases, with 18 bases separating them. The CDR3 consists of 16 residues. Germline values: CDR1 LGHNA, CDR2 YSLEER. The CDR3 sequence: CASSRELTGWDQPQHF. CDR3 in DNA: TGCGCCAGCAGCCGTGAATTAACGGGGTGGGATCAGCCCCAGCATTTT.

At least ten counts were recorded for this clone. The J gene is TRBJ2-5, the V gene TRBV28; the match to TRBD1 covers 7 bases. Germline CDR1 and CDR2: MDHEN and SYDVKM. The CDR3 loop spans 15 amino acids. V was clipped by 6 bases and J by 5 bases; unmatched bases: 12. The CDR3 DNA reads TGTGCCAGCAGCCAAATAGACAGGGACGGGGAGACCCAGTACTTC. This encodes CASSQIDRDGETQYF.

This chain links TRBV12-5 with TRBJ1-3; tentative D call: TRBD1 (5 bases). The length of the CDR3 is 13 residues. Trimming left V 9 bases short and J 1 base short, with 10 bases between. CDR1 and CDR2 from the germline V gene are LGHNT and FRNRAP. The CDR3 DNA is TGTGCTAGCTCCCAGGGTTCTGGAAACACCATATATTTT. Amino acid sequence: CASSQGSGNTIYF.

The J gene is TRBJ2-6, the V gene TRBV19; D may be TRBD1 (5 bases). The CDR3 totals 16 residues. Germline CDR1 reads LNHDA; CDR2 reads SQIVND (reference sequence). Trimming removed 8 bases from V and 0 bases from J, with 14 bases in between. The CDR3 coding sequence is TGTGCCAGTCAGCCTCAGGGTCTCTCTGGGGCCAACGTCCTGACTTTC. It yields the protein CASQPQGLSGANVLTF.

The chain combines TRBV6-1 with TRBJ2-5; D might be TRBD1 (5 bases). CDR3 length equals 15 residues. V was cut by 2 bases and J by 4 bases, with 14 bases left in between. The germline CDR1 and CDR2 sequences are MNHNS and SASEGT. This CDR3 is CASSELGLWGETQYF. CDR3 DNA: TGTGCCAGCAGTGAATTGGGGCTTTGGGGAGAGACCCAGTACTTC.

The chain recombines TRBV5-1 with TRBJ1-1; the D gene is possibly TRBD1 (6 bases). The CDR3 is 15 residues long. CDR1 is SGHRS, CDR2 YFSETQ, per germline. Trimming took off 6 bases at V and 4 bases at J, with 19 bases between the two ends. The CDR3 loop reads CASKIWGPLGTEAFF. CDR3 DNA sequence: TGCGCCAGCAAGATCTGGGGGCCCTTAGGCACTGAAGCTTTCTTT.

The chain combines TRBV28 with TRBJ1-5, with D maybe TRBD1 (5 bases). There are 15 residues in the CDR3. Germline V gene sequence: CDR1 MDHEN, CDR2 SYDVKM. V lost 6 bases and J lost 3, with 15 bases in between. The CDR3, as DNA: TGTGCCAGCAGCCTACCCCTAGGGGCCAATCAGCCCCAGCATTTT. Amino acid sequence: CASSLPLGANQPQHF.

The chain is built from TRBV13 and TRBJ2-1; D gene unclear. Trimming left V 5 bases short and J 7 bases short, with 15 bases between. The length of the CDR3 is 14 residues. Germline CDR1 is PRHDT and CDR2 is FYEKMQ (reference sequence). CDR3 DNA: TGTGCCAGCAGCCCCGGCAGCGAAAAGAATGAGCAGTTCTTC. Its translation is CASSPGSEKNEQFF.

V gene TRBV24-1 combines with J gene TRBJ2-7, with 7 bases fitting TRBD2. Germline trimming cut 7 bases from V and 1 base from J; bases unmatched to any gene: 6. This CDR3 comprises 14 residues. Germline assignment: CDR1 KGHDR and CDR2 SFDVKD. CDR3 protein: CATSPGEGSYEQYF. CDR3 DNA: TGTGCCACCAGCCCGGGGGAGGGGTCCTACGAGCAGTACTTC.

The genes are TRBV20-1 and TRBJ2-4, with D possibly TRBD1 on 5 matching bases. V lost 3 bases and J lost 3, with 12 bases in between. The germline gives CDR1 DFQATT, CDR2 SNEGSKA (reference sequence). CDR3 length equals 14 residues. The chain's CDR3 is CSASSGQLKNIQYF. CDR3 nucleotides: TGCAGTGCTAGTTCAGGGCAGCTCAAAAACATTCAGTACTTC.

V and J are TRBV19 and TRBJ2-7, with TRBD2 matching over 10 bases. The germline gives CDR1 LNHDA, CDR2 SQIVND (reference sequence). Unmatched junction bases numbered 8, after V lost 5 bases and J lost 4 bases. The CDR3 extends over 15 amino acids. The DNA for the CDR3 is TGTGCCAGTAGTGCTTCTAGCGGGAGCTATTACGAGCAGTACTTC. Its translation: CASSASSGSYYEQYF.

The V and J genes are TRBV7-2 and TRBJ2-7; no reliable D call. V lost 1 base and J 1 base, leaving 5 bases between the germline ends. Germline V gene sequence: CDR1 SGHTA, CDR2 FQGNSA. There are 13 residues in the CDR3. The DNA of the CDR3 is TGTGCCAGCAGCTTAGACGGTTCCTACGAGCAGTACTTC. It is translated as CASSLDGSYEQYF.

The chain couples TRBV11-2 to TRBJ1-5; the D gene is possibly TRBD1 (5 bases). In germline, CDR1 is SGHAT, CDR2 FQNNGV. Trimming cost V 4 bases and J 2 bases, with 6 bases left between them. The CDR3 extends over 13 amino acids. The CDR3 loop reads CASSSGRNQPQHF. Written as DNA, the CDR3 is TGTGCCAGCAGCTCAGGGCGCAATCAGCCCCAGCATTTT.

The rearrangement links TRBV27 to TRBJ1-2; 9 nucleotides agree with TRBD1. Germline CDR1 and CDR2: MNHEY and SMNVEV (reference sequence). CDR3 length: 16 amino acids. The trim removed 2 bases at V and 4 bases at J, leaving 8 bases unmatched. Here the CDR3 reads CASSLNSGDRVYGYTF. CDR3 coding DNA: TGTGCCAGCAGTTTAAATAGTGGGGACAGGGTCTATGGCTACACCTTC.

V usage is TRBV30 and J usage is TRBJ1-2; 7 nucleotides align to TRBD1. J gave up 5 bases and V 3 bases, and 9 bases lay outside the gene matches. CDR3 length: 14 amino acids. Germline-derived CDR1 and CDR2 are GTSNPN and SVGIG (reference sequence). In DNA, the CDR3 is TGTGCCTGGAGCCCCGGGACAGCTATTTATGGCTACACCTTC. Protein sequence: CAWSPGTAIYGYTF. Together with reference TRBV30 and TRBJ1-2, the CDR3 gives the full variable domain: SQTIHQWPATLVQPVGSPLSLECTVEGTSNPNLYWYRQAAGRGLQLLFYSVGIGQISSEVPQNLSASRPQDRQFILSSKKLLLSDSGFYLCAWSPGTAIYGYTFGSGTRLTVV.

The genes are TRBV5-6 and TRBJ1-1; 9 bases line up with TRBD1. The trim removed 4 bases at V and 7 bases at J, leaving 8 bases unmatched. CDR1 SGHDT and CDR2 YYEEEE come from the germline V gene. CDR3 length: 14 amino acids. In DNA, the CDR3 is TGTGCCAGCAGCATCCGGGACAGGGCTGGTGAAGCTTTCTTT. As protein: CASSIRDRAGEAFF.